These 30 T cell receptor beta chains were sequenced from one sample in a study of T-cell reconstitution after alpha-beta-depleted transplantation in children. Unique molecular identifiers were used to barcode this TCRbeta library. MiXCR was run by TCRdb on the PCR reads, yielding one entry per CDR3 protein. The sample includes some 450,000 distinct CDR3 sequences, roughly two fifths seen only once; the top ten take approximately 25%. Sequences were derived from PBMCs, sampled before TCRalphabeta/CD19-depleted stem cell transplant. These receptor sequences come from a girl aged 2-10 years with aplastic anemia, due to receive a stem cell transplant.

This clonotype was seen a few times. The chain links TRBV3-1 to TRBJ2-7; 8 bases match TRBD2. This CDR3 is built from 16 residues. Per germline, CDR1 LGHDT and CDR2 YNNKEL (reference sequence). The junction had 4 bases not matched to a gene; V was cut back by 0 bases and J by 0 bases. For the CDR3, the DNA is TGTGCCAGCAGCCAAGATCCGGGGGGGAACTCCTACGAGCAGTACTTC. Translated, it gives CASSQDPGGNSYEQYF.

The chain links TRBV18 to TRBJ2-3; D is possibly TRBD2 (7 bases). Trimming stripped 3 bases from V and 5 bases from J, with 12 bases between. The CDR3 has 14 residues. Germline CDR1 is KGHSH and CDR2 is LQKENI. This chain's CDR3 is CASSPRGGLDTQYF. The CDR3 nucleotides read TGTGCCAGCTCACCGAGGGGGGGCCTAGATACGCAGTATTTT.

This rearrangement joins TRBV7-6 to TRBJ2-2; D gene uncertain. Trimming pared 6 bases from V and 1 base from J, leaving 12 bases between. There are 15 residues in the CDR3. Germline V CDR1 and CDR2: SGHVS, FNYEAQ. As DNA, the CDR3 is TGTGCCAGCAGTCCCCGCCCGCAGAACACCGGGGAGCTGTTTTTT. Translated, it gives CASSPRPQNTGELFF.

This clonotype came up once. The chain recombines TRBV28 with TRBJ2-3, with D unclear. CDR1 MDHEN and CDR2 SYDVKM come from the germline V gene. The V end lost 6 bases, the J end lost 2 bases, and 9 bases lay between the germline ends. The CDR3 is made up of 13 amino acids. The chain's CDR3 is CASSQLSTDTQYF. In DNA, the CDR3 is TGTGCCAGCAGCCAACTCTCCACAGATACGCAGTATTTT.

This clonotype was detected ten times or more. J is TRBJ2-3 and V is TRBV5-1; tentative D call: TRBD1 (6 bases). Germline loops: CDR1 SGHRS, CDR2 YFSETQ. The CDR3 has 15 residues. V was pared by 1 base and J by 2 bases, with 11 bases between. The CDR3 reads CASSLWGRNTDTQYF. For the CDR3, the DNA is TGCGCCAGCAGCTTGTGGGGGCGTAACACAGATACGCAGTATTTT.

This clonotype was recorded many times. V and J are TRBV11-2 and TRBJ2-5; D assignment may be TRBD1 or TRBD2 (5 bases each). Deletions cut 4 bases from V and 5 bases from J, with 5 bases between. Germline V gene lookup returns CDR1 SGHAT and CDR2 FQNNGV. This CDR3 contains 11 residues. CDR3 DNA: TGTGCCAGCAGCTGGGGGGAGACCCAGTACTTC. It specifies CASSWGETQYF.

This clonotype was found a few times. CDR3 loop: CSARGASEQFF. The CDR3 DNA reads as TGCAGTGCCCGAGGGGCTTCTGAGCAGTTCTTC. This chain links TRBV20-1 with TRBJ2-1; either TRBD1 or TRBD2 may fit D (5 bases each). This CDR3 region has 11 residues. CDR1 DFQATT and CDR2 SNEGSKA come from the germline V gene (reference sequence). V was clipped by 6 bases and J by 9 bases, with 12 bases between them.

The CDR3: CASSSNRAAYEQYF. The DNA of the CDR3 is TGTGCCAGCAGCTCCAACAGGGCCGCCTACGAGCAGTACTTC. The genes are TRBV7-2 and TRBJ2-7; tentatively, D is TRBD1 (6 bases). Germline V gene data show CDR1 as SGHTA and CDR2 as FQGNSA. Trimming removed 4 bases from V and 2 bases from J, with 12 bases in between. The CDR3 consists of 14 residues.

This clonotype was observed many times. The chain is built from TRBV27 and TRBJ2-7; the match to TRBD1 covers 7 bases. V was pared by 6 bases and J by 6 bases, with 11 bases of the junction left unmatched. Per germline, CDR1 MNHEY and CDR2 SMNVEV (reference sequence). The length of the CDR3 is 14 residues. The chain's CDR3 is CASRNPGTAVEQYF. CDR3 nucleotides: TGTGCCAGCAGAAACCCGGGGACAGCAGTCGAGCAGTACTTC.

The chain uses TRBV5-5 and TRBJ2-2, with 9 bases aligning to TRBD1. V lost 3 bases to trimming and J lost 3 bases; unmatched junction nucleotides: 3. The CDR3 spans 15 residues. Germline V gene lookup returns CDR1 SGHKS and CDR2 YYEKEE (reference sequence). CDR3 region: CASSSQGAYTGELFF. The CDR3 DNA reads as TGTGCCAGCAGCTCACAGGGGGCGTACACCGGGGAGCTGTTTTTT. The full variable domain, rest sourced from reference TRBV5-5 and TRBJ2-2, is DAGVTQSPTHLIKTRGQQVTLRCSPISGHKSVSWYQQVLGQGPQFIFQYYEKEERGRGNFPDRFSARQFPNYSSELNVNALLLGDSALYLCASSSQGAYTGELFFGEGSRLTVL.

The V and J genes are TRBV5-1 and TRBJ2-1, with TRBD1 as a possible D gene (6 bases). The germline V gene encodes CDR1 SGHRS and CDR2 YFSETQ. The ends were cut back, 1 base at V and 0 bases at J, with 11 bases in the middle. CDR3 length: 16 residues. The CDR3 reads CASSLTTGSSYNEQFF. CDR3 DNA: TGCGCCAGCAGCTTGACTACAGGGAGCTCCTACAATGAGCAGTTCTTC.

The chain recombines TRBV18 with TRBJ1-1, with 8 bases that match TRBD1. With 1 base clipped from V and 3 bases from J, the junction kept 10 bases outside the gene matches. The CDR3 has 17 amino acids. CDR1 KGHSH and CDR2 LQKENI come from the germline V gene. This CDR3 reads CASSPQLYDRGDTEAFF. The CDR3 nucleotides read TGTGCCAGCTCACCACAACTATATGACAGGGGAGACACTGAAGCTTTCTTT. The full variable domain, its missing parts supplied by reference TRBV18 and TRBJ1-1, is NAGVMQNPRHLVRRRGQEARLRCSPMKGHSHVYWYRQLPEEGLKFMVYLQKENIIDESGMPKERFSAEFPKEGPSILRIQQVVRGDSAAYFCASSPQLYDRGDTEAFFGQGTRLTVV.

This clonotype was seen at least ten times. This chain connects TRBV10-3 to TRBJ1-1, with 8 bases identical to TRBD1. V gave up 7 bases and J gave up 3 bases; unmatched junction bases: 7. This CDR3 has 14 amino acids. The germline gives CDR1 ENHRY, CDR2 SYGVKD. The CDR3 nucleotides read TGTGCCATCAAGATACAGGGGGTATACACTGAAGCTTTCTTT. It yields the protein CAIKIQGVYTEAFF.

This clonotype was observed many times. V usage is TRBV12-3 or TRBV12-4 and J usage is TRBJ2-7; unclear D gene. Trimming took 3 bases from V and 3 from J, leaving 9 bases between them. The CDR3 contains 13 residues. This CDR3 is CASSFGRLYEQYF. The CDR3 DNA follows: TGTGCCAGCAGTTTCGGGCGTCTCTACGAGCAGTACTTC.

This clonotype occurred a few times. This sequence joins TRBV12-3 or TRBV12-4 and TRBJ2-7; the D gene is possibly TRBD1 (8 bases). Trimming shortened V by 6 bases and J by 5 bases, and 26 bases separated the two germline ends. The CDR3 loop spans 17 amino acids. The CDR3 DNA reads TGTGCCAGCAGCCTCTCCCCCGGACAGGGACTATTCCACGAGCAGTACTTC. It translates to CASSLSPGQGLFHEQYF.

This clonotype was counted ten times or more. The rearrangement uses TRBV5-4 and TRBJ2-7, with 9 bases identical to TRBD1. Per the germline V gene, CDR1 is SGHNT and CDR2 is YYREEE (reference sequence). This CDR3 spans 15 amino acids. The V gene end was trimmed by 2 bases and the J gene end by 2 bases; junction bases not matched to a gene: 5. In DNA, the CDR3 is TGTGCCAGCAGCTTCCGACAGGGGGACCCCTACGAGCAGTACTTC. This translates into CASSFRQGDPYEQYF. The full variable domain, with the rest looked up from reference TRBV5-4 and TRBJ2-7, is ETGVTQSPTHLIKTRGQQVTLRCSSQSGHNTVSWYQQALGQGPQFIFQYYREEENGRGNFPPRFSGLQFPNYSSELNVNALELDDSALYLCASSFRQGDPYEQYFGPGTRLTVT.

This clonotype was seen more than once but under ten times. CDR3 residues: CASSLSTGASTSTDTQYF. The CDR3 region has the DNA TGCGCCAGCAGCTTGTCGACGGGGGCTTCCACTAGCACAGATACGCAGTATTTT. This chain links TRBV5-1 with TRBJ2-3; possibly TRBD1 or TRBD2 for D (6 bases each). With 1 base removed from V and 0 bases from J, the gap between germline ends came to 18 bases. Germline values: CDR1 SGHRS, CDR2 YFSETQ. This CDR3 has 18 amino acids.

This clonotype was picked up a small number of times. The rearrangement joins TRBV15 to TRBJ1-2; D not certain. The CDR3 consists of 12 residues. The germline CDR1 and CDR2 sequences are LNHNV and YYDKDF (reference sequence). Trimming shortened V by 0 bases and J by 7 bases, and 6 bases separated the two germline ends. The CDR3 protein is CATSRDRGGYTF. CDR3 nucleotide sequence: TGTGCCACCAGCAGAGATCGTGGTGGCTACACCTTC.

This clonotype was seen at least ten times. This chain links TRBV20-1 with TRBJ2-1, with D possibly being TRBD2 (5 bases). V shed 0 bases and J shed 4 bases, with 22 bases lying between them. The germline CDR1 and CDR2 sequences are DFQATT and SNEGSKA (reference sequence). This CDR3 is built from 18 residues. The CDR3 bases are TGCAGTGCTAGAGATGTAGCCGGTCGGCGGGTAGGTTACAATGAGCAGTTCTTC. Translated: CSARDVAGRRVGYNEQFF.

This clonotype was detected once. The chain combines TRBV5-1 with TRBJ2-1; 7 bases map to TRBD2. The CDR3 is 17 amino acids. Germline lookup yields CDR1 SGHRS and CDR2 YFSETQ. Trimming took 3 bases from V and 5 from J; bases not matched to a gene: 14. The CDR3 DNA is TGCGCCAGCAGCTCCGGCACCTGGGAGCGGGGACACAATGAGCAGTTCTTC. This gives the protein CASSSGTWERGHNEQFF.

This clonotype was picked up many times. The rearrangement joins TRBV4-2 to TRBJ2-4; unclear D gene. Germline CDR1 is LGHNA and CDR2 is YNFKEQ. Between the trimmed V and J ends, which lost 2 bases and 7 bases, there was a span of 18 bases. CDR3 length: 16 amino acids. The CDR3 sequence: CASSQIGLQRGNIQYF. The CDR3, as DNA: TGTGCCAGCAGCCAAATTGGATTACAGCGTGGGAACATTCAGTACTTC.

This chain connects TRBV15 to TRBJ2-5; weak D call: TRBD1 (6 bases). V lost 4 bases and J lost 2, with 17 bases in between. Germline CDR1 is LNHNV and CDR2 is YYDKDF (reference sequence). The CDR3 consists of 16 residues. The CDR3 reads CATSKRDSTGQETQYF. The CDR3 DNA follows: TGTGCCACCAGCAAACGCGACAGTACAGGGCAAGAGACCCAGTACTTC.

This clonotype was counted many times. The CDR3 bases are TGCGCCAGCGCCTGGGGGAACTCCTACAATGAGCAGTTCTTC. It is translated as CASAWGNSYNEQFF. The rearrangement uses TRBV5-1 and TRBJ2-1; D is perhaps TRBD1 or TRBD2 (5 bases each). Between the trimmed V and J ends, which lost 7 bases and 0 bases, there was a span of 11 bases. Germline loops: CDR1 SGHRS, CDR2 YFSETQ. This CDR3 is 14 amino acids long.

The genes are TRBV7-6 and TRBJ2-5, with 7 bases matching TRBD1. Germline CDR1 and CDR2: SGHVS and FNYEAQ. V trimming: 7 bases; J trimming: 3 bases; junction bases outside the gene matches: 11. CDR3 length: 15 residues. The CDR3 DNA reads as TGTGCCAGCACCGTAAGGACAGGTTCTAAAGAGACCCAGTACTTC. Its translation: CASTVRTGSKETQYF.

The chain has TRBV28 and TRBJ2-3; D unclear. From germline, CDR1 is MDHEN and CDR2 SYDVKM. V gave up 3 bases and J gave up 2 bases, with 6 bases separating them. The CDR3 contains 13 residues. The CDR3 DNA is TGTGCCAGCAGTTTGGGAATCACAGATACGCAGTATTTT. Protein product: CASSLGITDTQYF.

The chain recombines TRBV11-3 with TRBJ2-3; a possible D gene is TRBD2 (5 bases). V lost 6 bases, J lost 6 bases, and 19 bases lay in between. The CDR3 runs to 15 residues. Germline V gene sequence: CDR1 SGHNT, CDR2 YENEEA. The CDR3, as DNA: TGTGCCAGCAGTTCAGGCGGCCCAGAGGGCGATACGCAGTATTTT. Protein: CASSSGGPEGDTQYF.

CDR3 residues: CSARDPGTSFEQFF. CDR3 nucleotides: TGCAGTGCTAGAGATCCCGGGACTAGCTTCGAGCAGTTCTTC. The V call is TRBV20-1, the J call TRBJ2-1; 9 bases fit TRBD2. The CDR3 covers 14 residues. Germline CDR1 and CDR2: DFQATT and SNEGSKA (reference sequence). Unmatched junction bases numbered 7, after V lost 0 bases and J lost 10 bases.

On this clonotype: A read error may explain this, as a much larger clone is one base away. This chain links TRBV12-3 or TRBV12-4 with TRBJ1-1; D ambiguous. This CDR3 is 15 amino acids long. The CDR3 sequence is CASTRVLSGNTDAFF. The DNA of the CDR3 is TGTGCCAGCACCCGGGTCCTATCGGGGAACACTGATGCTTTCTTT.

J is TRBJ2-5 and V is TRBV10-3; no clear D gene. Germline lookup yields CDR1 ENHRY and CDR2 SYGVKD. The germline V and J ends were trimmed by 3 bases and 5 bases, with 13 bases remaining between them. The CDR3 consists of 14 residues. CDR3 loop: CAISEYRSGETQYF. DNA of the CDR3: TGTGCCATCAGTGAATATCGGTCTGGGGAGACCCAGTACTTC.

This clonotype was seen repeatedly, ten times or more. The CDR3 region is CSAPSGRSGAYEQYF. CDR3 nucleotides: TGCAGTGCTCCTAGCGGGAGATCAGGAGCCTACGAGCAGTACTTC. J is TRBJ2-7 and V is TRBV20-1; 10 bases line up with TRBD2. CDR3 length equals 15 residues. V shed 5 bases and J 2 bases; nucleotides not matched to a gene: 9. Germline values: CDR1 DFQATT, CDR2 SNEGSKA (reference sequence).